The clone carrying this TCR beta chain was seen repeatedly, ten times or more. What it binds is not known. This sample is drawn from a study of T cell repertoires in cytomegalovirus infection. Study overall: TCR beta signatures that were public indicated CMV infection and matching HLA type.

TCRdb processed the reads anew with MiXCR; each CDR3 protein has one entry. Among over 300,000 distinct CDR3 sequences listed, about a sixth were seen once. In germline, CDR1 is SGHTA, CDR2 FQGNSA. V lost 2 bases and J 1 base, leaving 8 bases between the germline ends. The CDR3 spans 14 residues. Study results and caveats: In two of eight donors, the top clonotype was HLA-C-restricted CMV-specific. CMV carriers with the relevant HLA were identified by cumulative public TCR beta family frequency.

The sequencing input was PBMCs. The clonotype originates from a human donor in good health (CMV status not recorded). Some clones in this sample may be carry-over from other donors' samples. The V gene is TRBV7-2, the J gene TRBJ1-2; no firm D call. The CDR3 sequence is CASSLMGFNYGYTF. In nucleotides, the CDR3 is TGTGCCAGCAGCTTAATGGGGTTTAACTATGGCTACACCTTC.